Listed here are 12 T cell receptor beta chains from one sample, sequenced in a study of blood T cell repertoires in COVID-19. Measured with immunoSEQ multiplex PCR; TCRdb has only the in-frame clones, and not every one. The repertoire includes 80,000 to 95,000 clones, 85% of them detected once, and around 39% sits in the top ten. Input material: peripheral blood. These receptors were collected from an elderly man with acute or convalescent COVID-19.

The chain couples TRBV7-6 to TRBJ2-7; 7 bases are a match to TRBD1. J was trimmed by 6 bases and V by 1 base; bases with no gene match: 12. Germline V lookup: CDR1 SGHVS, CDR2 FNYEAQ. This CDR3 region has 16 residues. The CDR3 region is CASSLVVTGVPGEQYF. The CDR3 DNA reads as TGTGCCAGCAGCTTAGTAGTAACAGGGGTTCCGGGCGAGCAGTACTTC.

DNA for the CDR3: TGTGCCAGTAGTAAAACTCCTAGCGGGCCCACCTACGAGCAGTACTTC. Translating it yields CASSKTPSGPTYEQYF. This chain joins TRBV19 and TRBJ2-7, with 8 nucleotides matching TRBD2. Losses at the gene ends were 4 bases for V and 2 bases for J; bases not matched to a gene: 10. Germline V gene data show CDR1 as LNHDA and CDR2 as SQIVND (reference sequence). This CDR3 comprises 16 residues. The full variable domain, rest sourced from reference TRBV19 and TRBJ2-7, is DGGITQSPKYLFRKEGQNVTLSCEQNLNHDAMYWYRQDPGQGLRLIYYSQIVNDFQKGDIAEGYSVSREKKESFPLTVTSAQKNPTAFYLCASSKTPSGPTYEQYFGPGTRLTVT.

The CDR3 coding sequence is TGTGCCAGCAGCTCAACCGGGACACCTAACACTGAAGCTTTCTTT. This codes for CASSSTGTPNTEAFF. This chain links TRBV7-8 with TRBJ1-1; the D gene is possibly TRBD1 (6 bases). CDR3 length equals 15 residues. The germline V gene has CDR1 SGHVS and CDR2 FQNEAQ. Trimming took off 4 bases at V and 2 bases at J, with 14 bases between the two ends.

The V gene is TRBV10-1, the J gene TRBJ2-2; TRBD1 matches 9 bases. Germline V gives CDR1 WNHNN, CDR2 SYGVQD (reference sequence). With V trimmed by 3 bases and J by 6 bases, 5 bases remained unmatched. The CDR3 is 15 residues long. Here the CDR3 reads CASSEGTGSPGELFF. As DNA, the CDR3 is TGCGCCAGCAGTGAAGGGACAGGGAGCCCCGGGGAGCTGTTTTTT.

The chain uses TRBV2 and TRBJ1-2; 7 nucleotides match TRBD1. Germline CDR1 is SNHLY and CDR2 is FYNNEI. The CDR3 has 13 amino acids. J was trimmed by 5 bases and V by 8 bases; bases with no gene match: 8. Here the CDR3 reads CASSWTGPYGYTF. The CDR3 region has the DNA TGTGCCAGCTCTTGGACAGGTCCTTATGGCTACACCTTC.

CDR3 in DNA: TGTGCCAGCTCACCACCCGGGGAGACGCAGTTCTTC. Translated: CASSPPGETQFF. The chain employs TRBV18 and TRBJ2-1; tentatively, D is TRBD2 (5 bases). Trimming took 0 bases from V and 12 from J, leaving 9 bases between them. Looked up from germline, CDR1 is KGHSH and CDR2 is LQKENI. The length of the CDR3 is 12 residues.

This clone was recorded once. CDR3 in DNA: TGTGCCTGCCGGGACAGGGGTTCTTTCGAGCAGTACTTC. Translation gives CACRDRGSFEQYF. V is TRBV30 and J is TRBJ2-7; TRBD1 agrees at 10 bases. The CDR3 contains 13 residues. J lost 6 bases, V lost 6 bases, and 8 bases had no gene match. CDR1 GTSNPN and CDR2 SVGIG come from the germline V gene (reference sequence).

The count of this clone is one. This chain connects TRBV19 to TRBJ2-7; 9 bases align to TRBD2. In germline, CDR1 is LNHDA, CDR2 SQIVND (reference sequence). The junction had 22 bases not matched to a gene; V was cut back by 7 bases and J by 6 bases. The CDR3 runs 18 residues. In DNA, the CDR3 is TGTGCCAGTATCCTCGGAGCGGTAGCGGGAGCTCCCTGGCTCGAGCAGTACTTC. Its translation is CASILGAVAGAPWLEQYF. The full variable domain, completed using reference TRBV19 and TRBJ2-7, is DGGITQSPKYLFRKEGQNVTLSCEQNLNHDAMYWYRQDPGQGLRLIYYSQIVNDFQKGDIAEGYSVSREKKESFPLTVTSAQKNPTAFYLCASILGAVAGAPWLEQYFGPGTRLTVT.

This chain joins TRBV11-3 and TRBJ1-2, with D perhaps TRBD1 (6 bases). V was pared by 4 bases and J by 7 bases, with 13 bases between. Germline CDR1 and CDR2: SGHNT and YENEEA. This CDR3 is built from 13 residues. CDR3 sequence (DNA): TGTGCCAGCAGCTCGGCACAGGGAGTTGGCTACACCTTC. Encoded protein: CASSSAQGVGYTF.

This rearrangement joins TRBV6-4 to TRBJ2-1; D call uncertain. The germline V gene has CDR1 MRHNA and CDR2 SNTAGT. Trimming left V 0 bases short and J 7 bases short, with 13 bases between. There are 15 residues in the CDR3. The chain's CDR3 is CASSDSGTPKNEQFF. CDR3 nucleotides: TGTGCCAGCAGTGACTCGGGCACACCTAAGAATGAGCAGTTCTTC.

This clone showed up just once. J is TRBJ1-3 and V is TRBV5-1; TRBD1 might be the D (5 bases). The CDR3 is 15 residues long. Germline assignment: CDR1 SGHRS and CDR2 YFSETQ. Trimming removed 3 bases at V and 0 bases at J, with 10 bases between. CDR3 protein: CASSSDSLSGNTIYF. In nucleotides, the CDR3 is TGCGCCAGCAGCTCAGACAGCCTCTCTGGAAACACCATATATTTT.

The chain employs TRBV30 and TRBJ1-1; D may be TRBD1 (5 bases). CDR3 length: 14 amino acids. Germline CDR1 and CDR2: GTSNPN and SVGIG (reference sequence). V dropped 0 bases and J dropped 3 bases, with 11 bases sitting between them. CDR3 DNA sequence: TGTGCCTGGAGTGTCCCAGGGTGGGACACTGAAGCTTTCTTT. It is translated as CAWSVPGWDTEAFF.